Listed below are T cell receptor beta chains from one sample, sequenced in a study of spatial heterogeneity in lung cancer. TCRdb used MiXCR to reprocess the 5' RACE reads, holding one entry per CDR3 protein. The data contain some 47,000 distinct CDR3 sequences, roughly 7% of them singletons. The source material was PBMCs, sampled at surgery. The receptors here all came from a female donor with early-stage non-small cell lung cancer. CDR3s include the opening cysteine and the closing phenylalanine or tryptophan. D genes are given only for firm matches. Clone size, where shown, is once, few, many, or a class for clones that have expanded.

NA | many | TRBJ2-3 | TRBV29-1 | TGCAGCGTGAAGAGGAGTGGGGGCTCAGATACGCAGTATTTT | CSVKRSGGSDTQYF
NA | many | TRBJ2-2 | TRBV29-1 | TGCAGCGTTGTGGTTAACACCGGGGAGCTGTTTTTT | CSVVVNTGELFF
NA | many | TRBJ2-2 | TRBV20-1 | TGCAGTGCTAGAGACGGGCTAGCCCACACCGGGGAGCTGTTTTTT | CSARDGLAHTGELFF
TRBD2 | many | TRBJ2-1 | TRBV7-3 | TGTGCCAGCAGCGCCTTAGCGGGGGGGCGAAATGAGCAGTTCTTC | CASSALAGGRNEQFF
TRBD2 | few | TRBJ2-5 | TRBV9 | TGTGCCAGCAGCGTCGGACTAGCGGGTACGAGCCAAGAGACCCAGTACTTC | CASSVGLAGTSQETQYF
NA | many | TRBJ2-4 | TRBV7-8 | TGTGCCAGCACCGAGGACGCAAAAAACATTCAGTACTTC | CASTEDAKNIQYF
NA | few | TRBJ2-7 | TRBV3-1 | TGTGCCAGCAGCCAAGAAGGCCGGCAGGGATCGCGGGAGCAGTACTTC | CASSQEGRQGSREQYF
TRBD1 | NA | TRBJ2-7 | TRBV29-1 | TGCAGCGTTACAAGGACAGGGGCCTACGAGCAGTACTTC | CSVTRTGAYEQYF
TRBD2 | few | TRBJ2-1 | TRBV7-2 | TGTGCCAGCAGCTTAGTACGGGGGGGTAGAAATGAGCAGTTCTTC | CASSLVRGGRNEQFF
NA | NA | TRBJ1-1 | TRBV7-3 | TGTGCCAGCAGCCCGACTTACTCGCGGACTGAAGCTTTCTTT | CASSPTYSRTEAFF
NA | many | TRBJ1-2 | TRBV28 | TGTGCCAGCAGTTACCCCAGAGGGTCCCAAGGCGGCTACACCTTC | CASSYPRGSQGGYTF
NA | many | TRBJ2-1 | TRBV29-1 | TGCAGCGTCCCATTCCGGGGTTCACCCAATGAGCAGTTCTTC | CSVPFRGSPNEQFF
NA | many | TRBJ2-2 | TRBV5-1 | TGCGCCAGCAGCTTGGCCGCGAACACCGGGGAGCTGTTTTTT | CASSLAANTGELFF
NA | few | TRBJ2-2 | TRBV7-9 | TGTGCCAGCATCGGACTGGGGGCCGGGGAGCTGTTTTTT | CASIGLGAGELFF